This TCR beta chain was recovered during a study of technical replicates of blood from several donors. V lost 1 base, J lost 7 bases, and 11 bases lay in between. CDR1 is SQVTM and CDR2 is ANQGSEA in the germline V gene. There are 13 residues in the CDR3. Clones were sequenced by immunoSEQ multiplex PCR, and TCRdb holds only the in-frame ones, with some missing. The repertoire has some 70,000 clones, around nine tenths of them found once; the top ten carry under 0.5%. The source is a human donor in good health. The sample consisted of T cells isolated from PBMCs. The genes are TRBV29-1 and TRBJ2-1, with D possibly being TRBD2 (6 bases). CDR3 protein: CSVEGTTLNEQFF. The CDR3 nucleotides read TGCAGCGTTGAAGGGACTACCTTGAATGAGCAGTTCTTC.